Below, 30 T cell receptor beta chains from the same sample are listed, as sequenced in a study of blood T cell repertoires in COVID-19. Profiling relied on immunoSEQ multiplex PCR, and the TCRdb table lists in-frame clones only, not all of them. The table shows 110,000 or so clones, with 75% to 90% occurring only once. Source material: peripheral blood. The receptors here all came from a woman in her sixties with COVID-19, enrolled during active disease.

The rearrangement links TRBV4-2 to TRBJ1-4, with D unclear. V dropped 0 bases and J dropped 4 bases, with 12 bases sitting between them. This CDR3 region has 16 residues. The V gene's germline CDR1 is LGHNA and CDR2 YNFKEQ. The CDR3 sequence: CASSQDPAGSNEKLFF. CDR3 nucleotide sequence: TGTGCCAGCAGCCAAGATCCGGCCGGGAGTAATGAAAAACTGTTTTTT.

The J gene is TRBJ2-5, the V gene TRBV19; tentative D call: TRBD1 (5 bases). The germline V and J ends were trimmed by 3 bases and 7 bases, with 18 bases remaining between them. The germline gives CDR1 LNHDA, CDR2 SQIVND (reference sequence). CDR3 length: 15 amino acids. The CDR3 coding sequence is TGTGCCAGTAGTATCAAGGGGTCCCCCTGGGGGACCCAGTACTTC. This codes for CASSIKGSPWGTQYF. The whole variable domain, filled in from reference TRBV19 and TRBJ2-5, reads DGGITQSPKYLFRKEGQNVTLSCEQNLNHDAMYWYRQDPGQGLRLIYYSQIVNDFQKGDIAEGYSVSREKKESFPLTVTSAQKNPTAFYLCASSIKGSPWGTQYFGPGTRLLVL.

V and J are TRBV27 and TRBJ1-2; the match to TRBD1 covers 9 bases. The CDR3 spans 15 residues. Germline V gene data show CDR1 as MNHEY and CDR2 as SMNVEV (reference sequence). With V trimmed by 5 bases and J by 5 bases, 9 bases remained unmatched. The CDR3 sequence is CASSQRTGERYGYTF. For the CDR3, the DNA is TGTGCCAGCAGTCAGAGGACAGGGGAGAGGTATGGCTACACCTTC.

This chain joins TRBV6-5 and TRBJ1-3; 8 bases map to TRBD1. After removal of 0 bases from V and 2 bases from J, the junction contained 0 bases not matched to a gene. The germline V gene has CDR1 MNHEY and CDR2 SVGAGI. This CDR3 is built from 15 residues. Here the CDR3 DNA reads TGTGCCAGCAGTTACTCGACAGGGGCTGGAAACACCATATATTTT. This translates into CASSYSTGAGNTIYF.

The CDR3 protein is CASTGQVSQPQHF. The CDR3 bases are TGTGCCAGCACGGGACAGGTCAGTCAGCCCCAGCATTTT. The chain is built from TRBV2 and TRBJ1-5, with 8 bases lining up with TRBD1. The CDR3 consists of 13 residues. The ends lost 7 bases at V and 6 bases at J; junction bases unmatched: 5. CDR1 and CDR2 (germline): SNHLY, FYNNEI.

V and J are TRBV25-1 and TRBJ2-2; the D gene is possibly TRBD2 (5 bases). The ends were cut back, 6 bases at V and 10 bases at J, with 15 bases in the middle. CDR1 is MGHDK, CDR2 SYGVNS, per germline. This CDR3 has 13 residues. The CDR3 DNA is TGTGCCAGCAGCCCGAGAGGGCCGGAGGAGCTGTTTTTT. As protein: CASSPRGPEELFF.

The genes are TRBV19 and TRBJ1-4, with 11 bases that match TRBD1. The CDR3 is made up of 16 amino acids. V gave up 5 bases and J gave up 2 bases; unmatched junction bases: 4. Germline CDR1 is LNHDA and CDR2 is SQIVND (reference sequence). The CDR3 sequence is CASSWTGGPTNEKLFF. Here the CDR3 DNA reads TGTGCCAGTAGTTGGACAGGGGGCCCGACTAATGAAAAACTGTTTTTT.

The chain uses TRBV19 and TRBJ1-1, with a tentative D call TRBD1 (6 bases). Looked up from germline, CDR1 is LNHDA and CDR2 is SQIVND (reference sequence). Trimming left V 4 bases short and J 1 base short, with 13 bases between. CDR3 length equals 15 residues. The CDR3 nucleotides are TGTGCCAGTAGTAGAGTGGGACACCCGAACACTGAAGCTTTCTTT. Translated: CASSRVGHPNTEAFF.

The chain employs TRBV5-1 and TRBJ2-3, with 11 bases aligning to TRBD2. This CDR3 comprises 17 residues. V lost 0 bases, J lost 4 bases, and 7 bases stayed unmatched. Per germline, CDR1 SGHRS and CDR2 YFSETQ. The CDR3, as DNA: TGCGCCAGCAGCTTGGGGACTAGCGGGCCAAAGGCAGATACGCAGTATTTT. It specifies CASSLGTSGPKADTQYF.

This chain links TRBV12-3 or TRBV12-4 with TRBJ1-1; unclear D gene. Trimming took off 6 bases at V and 3 bases at J, with 11 bases between the two ends. The CDR3 sequence is 13 residues long. The CDR3 sequence: CASSPGPDTEAFF. The CDR3 DNA reads TGTGCCAGCAGCCCGGGTCCAGACACTGAAGCTTTCTTT.

V and J are TRBV10-3 and TRBJ1-5; D gene unclear. Germline V gives CDR1 ENHRY, CDR2 SYGVKD. V gave up 10 bases and J gave up 4 bases, with 11 bases separating them. The CDR3 spans 12 residues. The DNA for the CDR3 is TGTGCCAGCAAAGCCGAGAATCAGCCCCAGCATTTT. It is translated as CASKAENQPQHF.

The chain has TRBV11-3 and TRBJ2-7; 9 positions agree with TRBD1. Germline values: CDR1 SGHNT, CDR2 YENEEA. The CDR3 covers 13 residues. Germline trimming cut 5 bases from V and 7 bases from J; bases unmatched to any gene: 6. CDR3 protein: CASSANRGREQYF. The CDR3 coding sequence is TGTGCCAGCAGCGCGAACAGGGGGCGGGAGCAGTACTTC.

This clone is labeled medium-sized. The chain is built from TRBV19 and TRBJ1-4, with TRBD1 matching over 9 bases. The CDR3 contains 14 residues. Germline values: CDR1 LNHDA, CDR2 SQIVND (reference sequence). V trimming: 6 bases; J trimming: 6 bases; junction bases outside the gene matches: 5. CDR3 region: CASRLQGAHEKLFF. DNA of the CDR3: TGTGCCAGTAGGCTACAGGGGGCTCATGAAAAACTGTTTTTT.

This chain joins TRBV6-2 or TRBV6-3 and TRBJ2-7, with 10 bases lining up with TRBD1. Germline loops: CDR1 MNHEY, CDR2 SVGEGT. The length of the CDR3 is 14 residues. Trimming took 4 bases from V and 3 from J; bases not matched to a gene: 3. In DNA form, the CDR3 reads TGTGCCAGCAGTTTCGGACAGGGGGTCTACGAGCAGTACTTC. This codes for CASSFGQGVYEQYF.

This rearrangement joins TRBV29-1 to TRBJ1-1; D is uncertain. The CDR3 loop spans 13 amino acids. CDR1 SQVTM and CDR2 ANQGSEA come from the germline V gene. V was cut by 3 bases and J by 4 bases, with 12 bases left in between. CDR3 sequence reads: CSVDEVEATEAFF. The CDR3 coding sequence is TGCAGCGTTGATGAGGTGGAGGCCACTGAAGCTTTCTTT.

Concerning this clone itself: A junction end diverges from the germline sequence, so it may reflect a read error. V and J are TRBV7-7 and TRBJ2-5, with no clear D. The CDR3 runs to 13 residues. Looked up from germline, CDR1 is SSHAT and CDR2 is FNYEAQ (reference sequence). CDR3 sequence: CASSLSFEETQYF. The CDR3 DNA is TGTGCTAGCAGCTTATCGTTTGAGGAGACCCAGTACTTC.

This clone has a single count. The CDR3 DNA reads as TGTGCCAGCTTAAATAGCGGGGCCTACGAGCAGTACTTC. This codes for CASLNSGAYEQYF. V gene TRBV12-3 or TRBV12-4 combines with J gene TRBJ2-7; 8 bases are shared with TRBD2. V lost 8 bases, J lost 2 bases, and 5 bases stayed unmatched. The CDR3 loop spans 13 amino acids.

The chain carries TRBV9 and TRBJ1-5; D is unclear. The CDR3 length is 16 residues. CDR1 and CDR2 from the germline V gene are SGDLS and YYNGEE. The V end lost 3 bases, the J end lost 0 bases, and 13 bases lay between the germline ends. For the CDR3, the DNA is TGTGCCAGCAGCGCCCAGGTTCGGGATAGCAATCAGCCCCAGCATTTT. Translation gives CASSAQVRDSNQPQHF.

The rearrangement uses TRBV7-3 and TRBJ2-5; D may be TRBD2 (5 bases). Trimming stripped 4 bases from V and 2 bases from J, with 14 bases between. This CDR3 spans 15 amino acids. Germline V gene lookup returns CDR1 SGHTA and CDR2 FQGTGA. The CDR3 region has the DNA TGTGCCAGCAGCTCGGGGTCAGGAACACAAGAGACCCAGTACTTC. This encodes CASSSGSGTQETQYF. The full variable domain, in which reference TRBV7-3 and TRBJ2-5 provide the parts outside the CDR3, is GAGVSQTPSNKVTEKGKYVELRCDPISGHTALYWYRQSLGQGPEFLIYFQGTGAADDSGLPNDRFFAVRPEGSVSTLKIQRTERGDSAVYLCASSSGSGTQETQYFGPGTRLLVL.

The V and J genes are TRBV7-9 and TRBJ2-2; perhaps TRBD1 as D (6 bases). From germline, CDR1 is SEHNR and CDR2 FQNEAQ (reference sequence). V gave up 5 bases and J gave up 7 bases, with 11 bases separating them. The CDR3 contains 13 residues. CDR3 sequence: CASSLGQYGELFF. For the CDR3, the DNA is TGTGCCAGCAGCCTAGGACAGTACGGGGAGCTGTTTTTT. The whole variable domain, remainder taken from reference TRBV7-9 and TRBJ2-2, is DTGVSQNPRHKITKRGQNVTFRCDPISEHNRLYWYRQTLGQGPEFLTYFQNEAQLEKSRLLSDRFSAERPKGSFSTLEIQRTEQGDSAMYLCASSLGQYGELFFGEGSRLTVL.

The gene calls are TRBV3-1 (or the pseudogene TRBV3-2) and TRBJ2-7, with TRBD1 matching 9 bases. The germline CDR1 and CDR2 sequences are LGHDT and YNNKEL (reference sequence). After removal of 4 bases from V and 2 bases from J, the junction contained 6 bases not matched to a gene. CDR3 length equals 15 residues. The chain's CDR3 is CASSPGTGFTYEQYF. As DNA, the CDR3 is TGTGCCAGCAGCCCAGGGACAGGGTTTACCTACGAGCAGTACTTC.

The chain joins TRBV15 to TRBJ2-7; 7 bases line up with TRBD1. From germline, CDR1 is LNHNV and CDR2 YYDKDF (reference sequence). The CDR3 loop spans 17 amino acids. J was trimmed by 0 bases and V by 0 bases; bases with no gene match: 8. The CDR3 coding sequence is TGTGCCACCAGCAGAGAAGTCCCGGGACAGAGCTCCTACGAGCAGTACTTC. Its protein is CATSREVPGQSSYEQYF.

The gene calls are TRBV20-1 and TRBJ1-6; D unresolved. Germline assignment: CDR1 DFQATT and CDR2 SNEGSKA (reference sequence). This CDR3 has 11 residues. V lost 1 base to trimming and J lost 9 bases, with 4 bases between them. This chain's CDR3 is CSARGGSPLHF. The CDR3 DNA sequence: TGCAGTGCTAGAGGAGGTTCACCCCTCCACTTT.

This chain links TRBV29-1 with TRBJ1-1, with no clear D. Trimming pared 4 bases from V and 10 bases from J, leaving 10 bases between. CDR3 length equals 10 residues. CDR1 is SQVTM and CDR2 is ANQGSEA in the germline V gene. The CDR3, as DNA: TGCAGCGTTGTGCGGGTTGGAGCTTTCTTT. Its protein is CSVVRVGAFF.

The genes are TRBV11-2 and TRBJ2-4; D might be TRBD2 (6 bases). The germline gives CDR1 SGHAT, CDR2 FQNNGV. The CDR3 loop spans 16 amino acids. Trimming shortened V by 5 bases and J by 3 bases, and 17 bases separated the two germline ends. CDR3 DNA: TGTGCCAGCAGCCCGACGCTGGGGGGTTACAAAAACATTCAGTACTTC. Translated, it gives CASSPTLGGYKNIQYF. The full variable domain, completed using reference TRBV11-2 and TRBJ2-4, is EAGVAQSPRYKIIEKRQSVAFWCNPISGHATLYWYQQILGQGPKLLIQFQNNGVVDDSQLPKDRFSAERLKGVDSTLKIQPAKLEDSAVYLCASSPTLGGYKNIQYFGAGTRLSVL.

V and J are TRBV27 and TRBJ2-1; D is possibly TRBD2 (5 bases). The germline V gene encodes CDR1 MNHEY and CDR2 SMNVEV (reference sequence). CDR3 length: 15 residues. V was cut by 0 bases and J by 8 bases, with 14 bases left in between. The CDR3 sequence: CASSLSGLMGDEQFF. The CDR3 nucleotides read TGTGCCAGCAGTTTATCTGGGTTGATGGGAGATGAGCAGTTCTTC.

This chain connects TRBV4-2 to TRBJ2-5, with 8 bases matching TRBD2. The CDR3 extends over 16 amino acids. The germline gives CDR1 LGHNA, CDR2 YNFKEQ. V shed 4 bases, J shed 5 bases, and the junction held 12 bases outside the gene matches. The CDR3 is CASSPVGRGALETQYF. DNA for the CDR3: TGTGCCAGCAGCCCCGTGGGGCGGGGGGCCCTGGAGACCCAGTACTTC.

DNA of the CDR3: TGTGCCAGCAGCCCGGGGGGACACCCATCTAAATCAGCTTTCTTT. Translating gives CASSPGGHPSKSAFF. This rearrangement joins TRBV7-9 to TRBJ1-1, with D tentatively TRBD1 (6 bases). Germline lookup yields CDR1 SEHNR and CDR2 FQNEAQ (reference sequence). Trimming took off 5 bases at V and 10 bases at J, with 23 bases between the two ends. This CDR3 is built from 15 residues. Together with reference TRBV7-9 and TRBJ1-1, the CDR3 gives the full variable domain: DTGVSQNPRHKITKRGQNVTFRCDPISEHNRLYWYRQTLGQGPEFLTYFQNEAQLEKSRLLSDRFSAERPKGSFSTLEIQRTEQGDSAMYLCASSPGGHPSKSAFFGQGTRLTVV.

The rearrangement links TRBV4-3 to TRBJ2-7, with 7 bases that match TRBD2. Germline loops: CDR1 LGHNA, CDR2 YSLEER. There are 16 residues in the CDR3. V was pared by 0 bases and J by 0 bases, with 5 bases of the junction left unmatched. The CDR3 coding sequence is TGCGCCAGCAGCCAAGAGGCGCGGGGGAGCTCCTACGAGCAGTACTTC. As protein: CASSQEARGSSYEQYF.

The CDR3 loop reads CASSQESDRPYGYTF. The CDR3 nucleotides are TGCGCCAGCAGCCAAGAATCTGACAGACCCTATGGCTACACCTTC. This chain links TRBV4-3 with TRBJ1-2; perhaps TRBD1 as D (5 bases). Per the germline V gene, CDR1 is LGHNA and CDR2 is YSLEER. Trimming removed 0 bases at V and 4 bases at J, with 12 bases between. The CDR3 sequence is 15 residues long.